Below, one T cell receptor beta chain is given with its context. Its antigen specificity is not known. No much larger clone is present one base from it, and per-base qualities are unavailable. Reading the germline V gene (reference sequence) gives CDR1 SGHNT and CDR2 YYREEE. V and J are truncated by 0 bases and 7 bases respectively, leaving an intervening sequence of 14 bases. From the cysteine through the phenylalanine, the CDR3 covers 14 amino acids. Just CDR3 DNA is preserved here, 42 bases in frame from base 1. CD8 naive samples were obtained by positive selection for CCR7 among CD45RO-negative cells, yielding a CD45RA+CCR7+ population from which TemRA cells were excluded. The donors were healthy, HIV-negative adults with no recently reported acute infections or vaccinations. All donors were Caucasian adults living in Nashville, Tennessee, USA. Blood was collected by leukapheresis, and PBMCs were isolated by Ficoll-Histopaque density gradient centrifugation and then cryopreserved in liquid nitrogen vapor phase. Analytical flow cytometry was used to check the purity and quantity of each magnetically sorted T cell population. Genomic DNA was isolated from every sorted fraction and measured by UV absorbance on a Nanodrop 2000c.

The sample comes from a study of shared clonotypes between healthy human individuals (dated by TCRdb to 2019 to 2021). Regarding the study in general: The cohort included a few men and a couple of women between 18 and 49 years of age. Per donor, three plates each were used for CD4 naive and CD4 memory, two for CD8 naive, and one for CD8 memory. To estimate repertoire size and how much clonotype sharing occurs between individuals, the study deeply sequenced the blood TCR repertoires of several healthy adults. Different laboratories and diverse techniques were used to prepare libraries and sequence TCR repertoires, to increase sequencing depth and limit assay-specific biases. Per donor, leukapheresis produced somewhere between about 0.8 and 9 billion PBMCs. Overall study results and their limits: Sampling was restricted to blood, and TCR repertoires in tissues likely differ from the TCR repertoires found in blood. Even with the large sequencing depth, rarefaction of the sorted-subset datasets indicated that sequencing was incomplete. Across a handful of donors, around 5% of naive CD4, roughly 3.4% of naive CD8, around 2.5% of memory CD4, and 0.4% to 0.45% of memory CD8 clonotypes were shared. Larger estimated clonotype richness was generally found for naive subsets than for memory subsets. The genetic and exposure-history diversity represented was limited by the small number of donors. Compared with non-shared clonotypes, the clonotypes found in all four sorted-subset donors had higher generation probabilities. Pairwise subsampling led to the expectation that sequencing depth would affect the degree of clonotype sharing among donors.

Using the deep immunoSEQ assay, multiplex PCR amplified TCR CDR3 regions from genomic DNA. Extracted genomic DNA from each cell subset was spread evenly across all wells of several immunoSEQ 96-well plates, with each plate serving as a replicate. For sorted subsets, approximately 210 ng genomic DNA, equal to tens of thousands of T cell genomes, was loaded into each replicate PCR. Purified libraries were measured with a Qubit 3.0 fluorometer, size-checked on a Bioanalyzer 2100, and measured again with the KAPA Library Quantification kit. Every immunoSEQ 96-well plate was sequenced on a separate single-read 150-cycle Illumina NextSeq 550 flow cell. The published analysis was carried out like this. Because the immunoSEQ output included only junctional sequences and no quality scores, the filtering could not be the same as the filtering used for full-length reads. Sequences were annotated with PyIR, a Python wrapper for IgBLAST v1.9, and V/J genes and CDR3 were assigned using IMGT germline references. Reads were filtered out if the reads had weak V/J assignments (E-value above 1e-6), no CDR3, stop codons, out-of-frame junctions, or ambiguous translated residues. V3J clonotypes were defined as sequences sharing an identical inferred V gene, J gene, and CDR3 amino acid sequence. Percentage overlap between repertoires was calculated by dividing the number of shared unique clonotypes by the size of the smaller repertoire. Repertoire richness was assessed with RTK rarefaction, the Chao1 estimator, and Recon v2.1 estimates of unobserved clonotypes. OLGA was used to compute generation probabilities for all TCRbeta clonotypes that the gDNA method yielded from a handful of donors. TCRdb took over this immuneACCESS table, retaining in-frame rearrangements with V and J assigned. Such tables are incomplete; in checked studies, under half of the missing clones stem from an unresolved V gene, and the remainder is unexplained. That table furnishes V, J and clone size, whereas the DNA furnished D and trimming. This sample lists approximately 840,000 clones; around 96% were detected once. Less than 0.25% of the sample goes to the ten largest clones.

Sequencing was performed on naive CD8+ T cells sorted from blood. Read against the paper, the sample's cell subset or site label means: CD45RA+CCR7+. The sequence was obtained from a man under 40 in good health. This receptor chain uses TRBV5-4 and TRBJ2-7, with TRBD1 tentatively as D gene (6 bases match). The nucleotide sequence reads TGTGCCAGCAGCTTGGCTGGGACAACTCCAGAGCAGTACTTC. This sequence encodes CASSLAGTTPEQYF.